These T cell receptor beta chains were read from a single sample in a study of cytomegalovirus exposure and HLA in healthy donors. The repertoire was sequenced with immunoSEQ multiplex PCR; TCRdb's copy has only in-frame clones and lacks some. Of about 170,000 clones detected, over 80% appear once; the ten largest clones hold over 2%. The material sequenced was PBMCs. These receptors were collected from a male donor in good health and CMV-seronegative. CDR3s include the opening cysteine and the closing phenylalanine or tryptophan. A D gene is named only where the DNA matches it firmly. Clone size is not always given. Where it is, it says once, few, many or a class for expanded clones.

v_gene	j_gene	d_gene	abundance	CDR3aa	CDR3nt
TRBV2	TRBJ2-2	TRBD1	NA	CASKGYGTATTGELFF	TGTGCCAGCAAGGGGTACGGGACAGCCACCACCGGGGAGCTGTTTTTT
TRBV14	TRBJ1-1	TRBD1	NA	CASSLTQGTHTEAFF	TGTGCCAGCAGCCTGACACAGGGGACTCACACTGAAGCTTTCTTT
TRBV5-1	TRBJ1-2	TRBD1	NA	CASSLDRGMGYTF	TGCGCCAGCAGCTTGGACAGGGGCATGGGCTACACCTTC
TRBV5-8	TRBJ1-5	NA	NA	CASSFGQPAEPQHF	TGTGCCAGCAGCTTCGGCCAGCCGGCGGAGCCCCAGCATTTT
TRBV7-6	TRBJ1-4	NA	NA	CASSWGLGPANEKLFF	TGTGCCAGCAGCTGGGGTCTGGGGCCGGCTAATGAAAAACTGTTTTTT
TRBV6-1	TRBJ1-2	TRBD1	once	CASSDNWDSYGYTF	TGTGCCAGCAGTGATAATTGGGACAGCTATGGCTACACCTTC
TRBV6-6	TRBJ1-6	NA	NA	CASRSRQTASPLHF	TGTGCCAGCAGAAGTCGACAAACGGCTTCACCCCTCCACTTT
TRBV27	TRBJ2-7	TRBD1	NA	CASRRNRDRGFYEQYF	TGTGCCAGCAGGAGAAACCGGGACAGGGGCTTCTACGAGCAGTACTTC
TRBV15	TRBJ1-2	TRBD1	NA	CATSRDRGSYGYTF	TGTGCCACCAGCAGGGACAGGGGGAGCTATGGCTACACCTTC
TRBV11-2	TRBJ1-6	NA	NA	CASSLESGLDSPLHF	TGTGCCAGCAGCTTAGAGTCTGGGCTCGATTCACCCCTCCACTTT
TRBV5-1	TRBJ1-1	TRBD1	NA	CASSFVGQGAGTEAFF	TGCGCCAGCAGCTTCGTAGGACAGGGGGCCGGAACTGAAGCTTTCTTT
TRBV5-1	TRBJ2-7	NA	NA	CASSLGGSFYEQYF	TGCGCCAGCAGCTTGGGAGGGAGCTTCTACGAGCAGTACTTC
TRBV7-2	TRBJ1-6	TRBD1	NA	CASSQTGTDNSPLHF	TGTGCCAGCAGCCAAACCGGGACAGATAATTCACCCCTCCACTTT
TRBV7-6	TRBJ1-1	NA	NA	CASSLGTAMNTEAFF	TGTGCCAGCAGCTTAGGAACAGCCATGAACACTGAAGCTTTCTTT
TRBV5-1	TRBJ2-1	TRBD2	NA	CASVLSGGSYNEQFF	TGCGCCAGCGTCCTTTCGGGGGGGTCCTACAATGAGCAGTTCTTC
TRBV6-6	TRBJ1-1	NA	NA	CATTTGMNTEAFF	TGCGCCACCACTACAGGAATGAACACTGAAGCTTTCTTT
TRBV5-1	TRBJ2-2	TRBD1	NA	CASSHPRGRGDTGELFF	TGCGCCAGCAGCCACCCCAGGGGGCGTGGAGACACCGGGGAGCTGTTTTTT
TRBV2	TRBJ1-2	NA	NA	CASSDFLLGYGYTF	TGTGCCAGCAGTGATTTCTTACTTGGCTATGGCTACACCTTC
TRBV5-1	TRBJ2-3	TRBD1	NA	CASSPGQAGDTQYF	TGCGCCAGCAGCCCGGGACAGGCCGGTGATACGCAGTATTTT
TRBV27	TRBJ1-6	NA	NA	CASKVQGPSSPLHF	TGTGCCAGCAAGGTCCAGGGGCCTTCTTCACCCCTCCACTTT
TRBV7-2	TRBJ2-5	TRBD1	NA	CASSRDRRETQYF	TGTGCCAGCAGTCGGGACAGGAGAGAGACCCAGTACTTC
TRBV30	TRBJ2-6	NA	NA	CAWMGKSSGANVLTF	TGTGCCTGGATGGGCAAAAGCTCTGGGGCCAACGTCCTGACTTTC
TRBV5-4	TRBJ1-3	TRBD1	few	CASSRDSSGNTIYF	TGTGCCAGCAGCCGGGACAGCTCTGGAAACACCATATATTTT
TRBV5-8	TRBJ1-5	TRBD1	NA	CASSPQGQLNQPQHF	TGTGCCAGCAGCCCTCAGGGACAGTTGAATCAGCCCCAGCATTTT
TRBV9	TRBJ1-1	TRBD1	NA	CASSVLGQVNTEAFF	TGTGCCAGCAGCGTATTGGGACAGGTGAACACTGAAGCTTTCTTT
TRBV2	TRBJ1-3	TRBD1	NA	CASMTGYWAGNTIYF	TGTGCCAGCATGACAGGGTACTGGGCTGGAAACACCATATATTTT
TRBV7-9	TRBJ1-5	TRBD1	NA	CASSLSGGGGNQPQHF	TGTGCCAGCAGCTTATCAGGGGGAGGAGGCAATCAGCCCCAGCATTTT
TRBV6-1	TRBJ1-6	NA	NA	CASSVTLTGSSPLHF	TGTGCCAGCAGTGTGACTCTCACAGGGAGTTCACCCCTCCACTTT
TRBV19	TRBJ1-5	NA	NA	CASSDRISNQPQHF	TGTGCCAGTAGCGACAGGATTAGCAATCAGCCCCAGCATTTT
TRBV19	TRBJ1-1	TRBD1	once	CASKVIGDSLKTSNTEAFF	TGTGCCAGTAAGGTAATCGGGGACAGCCTTAAAACATCGAACACTGAAGCTTTCTTT
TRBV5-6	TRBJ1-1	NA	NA	CASSLDYGGTEAFF	TGTGCCAGCAGCTTGGATTATGGAGGCACTGAAGCTTTCTTT
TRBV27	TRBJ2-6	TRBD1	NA	CASRGTGASSGANVLTF	TGTGCCAGCAGGGGGACAGGGGCGAGCTCTGGGGCCAACGTCCTGACTTTC
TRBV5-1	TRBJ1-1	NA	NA	CANREGGTEAFF	TGCGCCAATAGGGAGGGTGGCACTGAAGCTTTCTTT
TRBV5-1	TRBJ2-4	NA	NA	CASSLGRGKDIQYF	TGCGCCAGCAGCTTGGGCAGGGGCAAGGACATTCAGTACTTC
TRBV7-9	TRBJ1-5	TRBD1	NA	CASSPQGAWGQPQHF	TGTGCCAGCAGCCCACAGGGGGCGTGGGGTCAGCCCCAGCATTTT
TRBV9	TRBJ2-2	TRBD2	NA	CASSASGGVNTGELFF	TGTGCCAGCAGCGCCTCCGGGGGGGTGAACACCGGGGAGCTGTTTTTT
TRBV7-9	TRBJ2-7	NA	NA	CASSLVGRSEQYF	TGTGCCAGCAGCTTAGTTGGTAGGAGCGAGCAGTACTTC
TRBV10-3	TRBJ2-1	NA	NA	CAISGGTPYNEQFF	TGTGCCATCAGTGGAGGGACACCATACAATGAGCAGTTCTTC
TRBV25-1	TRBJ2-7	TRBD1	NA	CASSGQNDRGGRYEQYF	TGTGCCAGCAGTGGACAAAACGACAGGGGCGGTCGGTACGAGCAGTACTTC
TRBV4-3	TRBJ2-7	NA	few	CASSQESWSEQYF	TGCGCCAGCAGCCAAGAATCGTGGAGCGAGCAGTACTTC
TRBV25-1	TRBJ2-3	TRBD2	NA	CASISGGVADTQYF	TGTGCCAGCATTAGCGGGGGGGTGGCAGATACGCAGTATTTT
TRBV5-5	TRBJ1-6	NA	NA	CASSRQVSNSPLHF	TGTGCCAGCAGTCGACAGGTCTCTAATTCACCCCTCCACTTT
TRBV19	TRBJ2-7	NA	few	CASKQATSSYEQYF	TGTGCCAGTAAACAGGCCACGAGCTCCTACGAGCAGTACTTC
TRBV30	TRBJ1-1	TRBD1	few	CAWSVTGGSGTEAFF	TGTGCCTGGAGTGTCACAGGGGGCTCGGGGACTGAAGCTTTCTTT
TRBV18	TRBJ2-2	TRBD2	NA	CASSPQRLAQTGELFF	TGTGCCAGCTCACCACAACGACTAGCTCAAACCGGGGAGCTGTTTTTT
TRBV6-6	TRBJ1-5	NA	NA	CASQGANQPQHF	TGTGCCAGTCAAGGGGCTAATCAGCCCCAGCATTTT
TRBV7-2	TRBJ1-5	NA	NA	CASSVQGSNQPQHF	TGTGCCAGCAGTGTACAGGGAAGCAATCAGCCCCAGCATTTT
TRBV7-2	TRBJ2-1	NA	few	CASSLMGDNEQFF	TGTGCCAGCAGCTTGATGGGCGACAATGAGCAGTTCTTC
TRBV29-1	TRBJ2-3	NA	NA	CSVGKGHLADTQYF	TGCAGCGTTGGAAAGGGGCATCTGGCAGATACGCAGTATTTT
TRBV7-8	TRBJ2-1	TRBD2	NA	CASSTSGGPYNEQFF	TGTGCCAGCAGCACCAGCGGGGGGCCCTACAATGAGCAGTTCTTC
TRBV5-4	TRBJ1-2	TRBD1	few	CASSSTGNYGYTF	TGTGCCAGCAGCTCGACAGGGAACTATGGCTACACCTTC
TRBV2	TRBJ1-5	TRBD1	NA	CASSERDRDQPQHF	TGTGCCAGCAGTGAAAGGGACAGGGATCAGCCCCAGCATTTT
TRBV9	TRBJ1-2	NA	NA	CASSSQPRGYTF	TGTGCCAGCAGCTCCCAACCCAGAGGCTACACCTTC
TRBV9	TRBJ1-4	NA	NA	CASSPSTNEKLFF	TGTGCCAGCAGCCCCTCAACTAATGAAAAACTGTTTTTT
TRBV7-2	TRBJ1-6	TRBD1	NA	CASRLGQGWRSPLHF	TGTGCCAGCAGACTAGGACAGGGTTGGCGTTCACCCCTCCACTTT